This T cell receptor (beta chain) was obtained from a study of T cells in Graves' hyperthyroidism and ophthalmopathy. The V gene lost 11 bases and the J gene lost 1 base, with 14 bases spanning the gap. Looked up from germline, CDR1 is MNHNY and CDR2 is SVGAGI (reference sequence). The CDR3 has 13 residues. The table lists this clonotype with many counts. Its antigen is still unknown. Recently diagnosed hyperthyroidism of less than 2 months' duration affected patients aged 18 to 65. Uncontrolled infection, other autoimmune disease, pregnancy or lactation led to exclusion. Diagnostic assessment was based on clinical symptoms, serum thyroxine and TRAb, thyroid ultrasound and orbital computed tomography. General study findings and limits: Blood also contained most expanded thyroid clonotypes above 0.001.

TCR beta CDR3 region amplification was performed from RNA transcripts. HTBI primers were the set used in a first-round RT-PCR of the TCR CDR3. TCRdb redid the calling of the multiplex PCR reads with MiXCR, one entry per CDR3 protein. The sample lists about 540,000 distinct CDR3 sequences; approximately 44% were seen once. The TCR sequence derives from a woman aged 18-29 years with Graves' hyperthyroidism. The sample comprised peripheral blood or thyroid tissue (not recorded which). The chain couples TRBV6-6 to TRBJ1-1; weak D call: TRBD1 (5 bases). CDR3 in DNA: TGTGCCGGGGCCTCAGACAGGAACACTGAAGCTTTCTTT. This sequence encodes CAGASDRNTEAFF.